The next 18 T cell receptor beta chains were all read from a single sample in a study of blood T cell repertoires in COVID-19. Using immunoSEQ multiplex PCR, the repertoire was profiled, and TCRdb retains in-frame clones only, with some absent. Among around 100,000 clones listed, 90% were seen once. Specimen: peripheral blood. These receptors were collected from a man aged 50 to 60 with acute or convalescent COVID-19.

The rearrangement joins TRBV19 to TRBJ2-1; 8 positions agree with TRBD2. CDR1 LNHDA and CDR2 SQIVND come from the germline V gene (reference sequence). The V and J ends lost 5 bases and 4 bases, in that order; junction bases with no gene match: 10. The CDR3 spans 16 residues. CDR3 sequence: CASSSLSGTQYNEQFF. CDR3 bases: TGTGCCAGTAGTTCCCTTAGCGGGACCCAGTACAATGAGCAGTTCTTC. Variable domain in full (rest from reference TRBV19 and TRBJ2-1): DGGITQSPKYLFRKEGQNVTLSCEQNLNHDAMYWYRQDPGQGLRLIYYSQIVNDFQKGDIAEGYSVSREKKESFPLTVTSAQKNPTAFYLCASSSLSGTQYNEQFFGPGTRLTVL.

The chain employs TRBV10-2 and TRBJ2-2; 11 bases are shared with TRBD2. V dropped 6 bases and J dropped 1; count of bases not matched to a gene: 7. Germline CDR1 reads WSHSY; CDR2 reads SAAADI. This CDR3 spans 17 amino acids. CDR3: CASSFPGLAGNTGELFF. CDR3 nucleotides: TGCGCCAGCAGCTTTCCCGGACTAGCGGGGAACACCGGGGAGCTGTTTTTT.

There are a few counts of this clone. The chain combines TRBV10-3 with TRBJ2-7; 11 bases line up with TRBD2. The CDR3 has 16 residues. V lost 0 bases to trimming and J lost 0 bases; unmatched junction nucleotides: 1. Looked up from germline, CDR1 is ENHRY and CDR2 is SYGVKD. For the CDR3, the DNA is TGTGCCATCAGTGAGTCGACTAGCGGGATCTCCTACGAGCAGTACTTC. It yields the protein CAISESTSGISYEQYF.

This sequence joins TRBV6-2 or TRBV6-3 and TRBJ1-5; D is uncertain. The V gene lost 2 bases and the J gene lost 6 bases, with 14 bases spanning the gap. Germline CDR1 and CDR2: MNHEY and SVGEGT. The CDR3 is 15 amino acids. The CDR3 DNA follows: TGTGCCAGCAGTTACGCCGTTGAGGGAAGTCAGCCCCAGCATTTT. Encoded protein: CASSYAVEGSQPQHF.

The chain joins TRBV24-1 to TRBJ2-2; the D is unclear. CDR3 length equals 15 residues. Germline V gene lookup returns CDR1 KGHDR and CDR2 SFDVKD. V was cut by 2 bases and J by 1 base, with 7 bases left in between. The CDR3 coding sequence is TGTGCCACCAGTGATTCCAGATGGAACACCGGGGAGCTGTTTTTT. It yields the protein CATSDSRWNTGELFF.

This clone showed up just a few times. This sequence joins TRBV29-1 and TRBJ2-7, with 12 bases fitting TRBD1. Germline CDR1 reads SQVTM; CDR2 reads ANQGSEA. V lost 7 bases to trimming and J lost 6 bases; unmatched junction nucleotides: 4. This CDR3 contains 12 residues. CDR3 coding DNA: TGCAGCGCGGGACAGGGGGCGGGCGAGCAGTACTTC. Its translation is CSAGQGAGEQYF.

The J gene is TRBJ2-7, the V gene TRBV5-1, with 13 bases aligning to TRBD2. Germline lookup yields CDR1 SGHRS and CDR2 YFSETQ. The V gene end was trimmed by 4 bases and the J gene end by 3 bases; junction bases not matched to a gene: 7. The length of the CDR3 is 16 residues. The DNA for the CDR3 is TGCGCCAGCAGCGGAGGGGGGACTAGCGGGAACTACGAGCAGTACTTC. This gives the protein CASSGGGTSGNYEQYF.

The V gene is TRBV6-6, the J gene TRBJ1-1; D not certain. V lost 8 bases to trimming and J lost 4 bases, with 14 bases between them. Germline assignment: CDR1 MNHNY and CDR2 SVGAGI (reference sequence). The CDR3 runs 13 residues. The CDR3 DNA follows: TGTGCCAGCCACGGTCATGAGGCCACTGAAGCTTTCTTT. It encodes CASHGHEATEAFF.

The chain links TRBV5-1 to TRBJ1-4; D is uncertain. CDR3 size: 13 residues. Germline loops: CDR1 SGHRS, CDR2 YFSETQ. Trimming took off 0 bases at V and 6 bases at J, with 6 bases between the two ends. CDR3 protein: CASSLVVDEKLFF. CDR3 in DNA: TGCGCCAGCAGCTTGGTAGTGGATGAAAAACTGTTTTTT.

V usage is TRBV15 and J usage is TRBJ2-2, with 7 bases that match TRBD1. This CDR3 spans 14 amino acids. The J segment lost 6 bases and the V segment lost 2 bases, leaving 3 bases of the junction unmatched. CDR1 is LNHNV, CDR2 YYDKDF, per germline (reference sequence). The CDR3, as DNA: TGTGCCACCAGCAGACCTACAGGGGCCGGGGAGCTGTTTTTT. It is translated as CATSRPTGAGELFF.

The J gene is TRBJ1-1, the V gene TRBV12-5, with 8 bases that match TRBD1. Germline V lookup: CDR1 LGHNT, CDR2 FRNRAP. The length of the CDR3 is 15 residues. V shed 2 bases, J shed 5 bases, and the junction held 7 bases outside the gene matches. CDR3 coding DNA: TGTGCTAGTGGTTTGTATCAGGGGGCGGGTACTGAAGCTTTCTTT. Translating gives CASGLYQGAGTEAFF.

This chain links TRBV19 with TRBJ1-5; D unresolved. Germline lookup yields CDR1 LNHDA and CDR2 SQIVND (reference sequence). This CDR3 region has 14 residues. Trimming removed 5 bases from V and 3 bases from J, with 11 bases in between. This chain's CDR3 is CASSLGQYNQPQHF. The DNA for the CDR3 is TGTGCCAGTAGTTTAGGGCAGTACAATCAGCCCCAGCATTTT.

The genes are TRBV12-3 or TRBV12-4 and TRBJ1-5; possible D gene TRBD1, 5 bases. Trimming removed 3 bases from V and 6 bases from J, with 9 bases in between. This CDR3 spans 13 amino acids. The CDR3 DNA sequence: TGTGCCAGCAGTTTCTCGGGGGGTCAGCCCCAGCATTTT. As protein: CASSFSGGQPQHF.

The rearrangement links TRBV14 to TRBJ2-1; D perhaps matches TRBD2 (5 bases). Per germline, CDR1 SGHDN and CDR2 FVKESK. CDR3 length: 14 amino acids. V lost 0 bases to trimming and J lost 9 bases, with 12 bases between them. This CDR3 is CASSQEIGAGEQFF. The CDR3 region has the DNA TGTGCCAGCAGCCAAGAAATTGGCGCGGGTGAGCAGTTCTTC.

V usage is TRBV10-3 and J usage is TRBJ1-1; 10 bases line up with TRBD1. This CDR3 is built from 13 residues. J lost 11 bases, V lost 7 bases, and 10 bases had no gene match. Germline-derived CDR1 and CDR2 are ENHRY and SYGVKD. The CDR3 region has the DNA TGTGCCATCACTATGGACAGGGGGGGGATTGCTTTCTTT. This translates into CAITMDRGGIAFF.

This clone turned up a few times. The chain couples TRBV5-1 to TRBJ2-5, with TRBD1 matching 8 bases. The length of the CDR3 is 14 residues. V lost 7 bases and J lost 2; bases outside the gene matches: 7. Germline V gene sequence: CDR1 SGHRS, CDR2 YFSETQ. CDR3 residues: CASHQGAIQETQYF. Written as DNA, the CDR3 is TGCGCCAGCCACCAGGGGGCGATACAAGAGACCCAGTACTTC.

This rearrangement joins TRBV7-6 to TRBJ2-7; 10 bases are shared with TRBD2. CDR1 and CDR2 from the germline V gene are SGHVS and FNYEAQ. With 5 bases clipped from V and 6 bases from J, the junction kept 4 bases outside the gene matches. CDR3 length: 13 residues. For the CDR3, the DNA is TGTGCCAGCAGCCACGAGCGGGAGGGCGAGCAGTACTTC. This encodes CASSHEREGEQYF.

This chain joins TRBV18 and TRBJ1-1; possibly TRBD1 for D (6 bases). The CDR3 extends over 13 amino acids. V dropped 6 bases and J dropped 3 bases, with 11 bases sitting between them. From germline, CDR1 is KGHSH and CDR2 LQKENI. Here the CDR3 DNA reads TGTGCCAGCTCGCCCAACAGGGACACTGAAGCTTTCTTT. Amino acid sequence: CASSPNRDTEAFF. The full variable domain, with the rest looked up from reference TRBV18 and TRBJ1-1, is NAGVMQNPRHLVRRRGQEARLRCSPMKGHSHVYWYRQLPEEGLKFMVYLQKENIIDESGMPKERFSAEFPKEGPSILRIQQVVRGDSAAYFCASSPNRDTEAFFGQGTRLTVV.